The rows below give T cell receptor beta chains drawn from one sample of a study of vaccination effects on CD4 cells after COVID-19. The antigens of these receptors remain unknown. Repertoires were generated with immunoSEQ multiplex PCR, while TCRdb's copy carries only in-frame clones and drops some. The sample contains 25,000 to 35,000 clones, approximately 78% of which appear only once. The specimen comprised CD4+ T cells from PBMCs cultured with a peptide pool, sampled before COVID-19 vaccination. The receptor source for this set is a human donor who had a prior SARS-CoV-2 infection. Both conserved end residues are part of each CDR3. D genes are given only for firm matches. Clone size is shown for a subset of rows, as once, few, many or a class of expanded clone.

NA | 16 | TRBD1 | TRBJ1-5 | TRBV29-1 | TGCAGCGATCCCTTGTACAGGGGAGGTGGCAATCAGCCCCAGCATTTT | CSDPLYRGGGNQPQHF
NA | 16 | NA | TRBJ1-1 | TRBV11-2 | TGTGCCAGCAGCTTAGAAGGTTGGCGGAGGTACACTGAAGCTTTCTTT | CASSLEGWRRYTEAFF
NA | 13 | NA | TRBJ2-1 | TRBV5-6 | TGTGCCAGCAGCTTAGACAGTTACAATGAGCAGTTCTTC | CASSLDSYNEQFF
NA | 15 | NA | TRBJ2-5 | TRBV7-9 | TGTGCCAGCACCCCCGGGGGAGACCTCGCTGAGACCCAGTACTTC | CASTPGGDLAETQYF
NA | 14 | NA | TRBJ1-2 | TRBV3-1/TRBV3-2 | TGTGCCAGCAGCCAAGGCCCGTCCGGCTATGGCTACACCTTC | CASSQGPSGYGYTF
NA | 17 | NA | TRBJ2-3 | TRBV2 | TGTGCCAGCAGGATGGGCCTCACGGGTTCTACCACAGATACGCAGTATTTT | CASRMGLTGSTTDTQYF
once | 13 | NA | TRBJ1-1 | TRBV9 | TGTGCCAGCAGCACGGACGTGAACACTGAAGCTTTCTTT | CASSTDVNTEAFF
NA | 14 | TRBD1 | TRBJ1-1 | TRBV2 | TGTGCCAGCAGTTCCCGTGGACAGGGAACTGAAGCTTTCTTT | CASSSRGQGTEAFF
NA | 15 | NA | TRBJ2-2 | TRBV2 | TGTGCCAGCACCAGGGGTGTAGCGGGCACCGGGGAGCTGTTTTTT | CASTRGVAGTGELFF
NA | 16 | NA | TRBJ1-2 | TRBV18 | TGTGCCAGCTCACCTAGTCAGGGACATTTTAACTATGGCTACACCTTC | CASSPSQGHFNYGYTF
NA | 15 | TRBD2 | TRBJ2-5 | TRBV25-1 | TGTGCCAGCAGTGAACTGGGACTAGCGGGAGAGACCCAGTACTTC | CASSELGLAGETQYF
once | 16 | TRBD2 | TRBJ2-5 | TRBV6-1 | TGTGCCAGCAGTGGTCTAGCGGGGGGAATTAAAGAGACCCAGTACTTC | CASSGLAGGIKETQYF
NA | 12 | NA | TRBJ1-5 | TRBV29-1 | TGCAGCGTTGGATCACCCCGGGAGCCCCAGCATTTT | CSVGSPREPQHF
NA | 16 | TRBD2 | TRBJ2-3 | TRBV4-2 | TGTGCCAGCAGCCAAGAGCCTAGCGGGAGCACAGATACGCAGTATTTT | CASSQEPSGSTDTQYF
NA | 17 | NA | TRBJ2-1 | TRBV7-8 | TGTGCCAGCAGCCCACCCCCCCCTATTCGCTCCTACAATGAGCAGTTCTTC | CASSPPPPIRSYNEQFF
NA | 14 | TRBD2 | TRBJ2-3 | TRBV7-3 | TGTGCCAGCAGTCAACTAGCGGGGAAAGATACGCAGTATTTT | CASSQLAGKDTQYF
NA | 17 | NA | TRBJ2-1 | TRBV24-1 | TGTGCCACCAGTGAGCCGACCCCCCGATCTTCCTACAATGAGCAGTTCTTC | CATSEPTPRSSYNEQFF
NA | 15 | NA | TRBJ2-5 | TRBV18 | TGTGCCAGCTCCCTTAGGCCCAGGAACCAAGAGACCCAGTACTTC | CASSLRPRNQETQYF
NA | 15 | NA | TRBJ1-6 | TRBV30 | TGTGCCTGGAGTGTAACTATAGGGGCTCGTTCACCCCTCCACTTT | CAWSVTIGARSPLHF
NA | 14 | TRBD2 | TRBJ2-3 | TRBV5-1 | TGCGCCAGCGGGGGACTAGCGGGGGAAGATACGCAGTATTTT | CASGGLAGEDTQYF
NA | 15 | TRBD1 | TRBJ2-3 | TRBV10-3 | TGTGCCATCAGTCACAGGGGGTTAGGAACAGATACGCAGTATTTT | CAISHRGLGTDTQYF
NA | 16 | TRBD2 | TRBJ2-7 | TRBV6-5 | TGTGCCAGCAGTTACTCCTTAGCGGGAGGGCCCGGGGAGCAGTACTTC | CASSYSLAGGPGEQYF
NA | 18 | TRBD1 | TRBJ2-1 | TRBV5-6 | TGTGCCAGCAGCGCGACGGGTCTCGGGACAGGGCTAGACAATGAGCAGTTCTTC | CASSATGLGTGLDNEQFF
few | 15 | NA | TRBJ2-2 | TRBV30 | TGTGCCTGGAGTGTACGTCCCAAGAACACCGGGGAGCTGTTTTTT | CAWSVRPKNTGELFF
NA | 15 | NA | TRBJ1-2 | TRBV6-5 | TGTGCCAGCAGTCCCGGAAGGATCACTAACTATGGCTACACCTTC | CASSPGRITNYGYTF
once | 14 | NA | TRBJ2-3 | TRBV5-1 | TGCGCCAGCAGCCTAGGGGACGGGACCCATACGCAGTATTTT | CASSLGDGTHTQYF
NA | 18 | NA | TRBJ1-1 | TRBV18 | TGTGCCAGCTCACCACTGGTTATTTTGGGAGGTATGGACACTGAAGCTTTCTTT | CASSPLVILGGMDTEAFF
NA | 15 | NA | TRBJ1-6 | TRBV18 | TGTGCCAGCTCACCATTGACAGGCTATAATTCACCCCTCCACTTT | CASSPLTGYNSPLHF
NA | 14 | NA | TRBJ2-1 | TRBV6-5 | TGTGCCAGCGGATCGGGGGCGAACCTGGAAGAGCAGTTCTTC | CASGSGANLEEQFF
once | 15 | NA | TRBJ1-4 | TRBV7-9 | TGTGCCAGCAGCCTAGCAGCGGCAACTAATGAAAAACTGTTTTTT | CASSLAAATNEKLFF
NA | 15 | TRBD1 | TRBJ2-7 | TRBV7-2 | TGTGCCAGCGCCCAAAGGCGGGCAGGGGGCTACGAGCAGTACTTC | CASAQRRAGGYEQYF
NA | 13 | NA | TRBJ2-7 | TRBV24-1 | TGTGCCACCAGTGACGCGGGACTTTACGAGCAGTACTTC | CATSDAGLYEQYF
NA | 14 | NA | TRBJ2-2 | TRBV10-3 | TGTGCCATGGCCGGGACACTTTCCACCGGGGAGCTGTTTTTT | CAMAGTLSTGELFF
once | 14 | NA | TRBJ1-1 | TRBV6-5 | TGTGCCAGCAGTTACCGTTGGCCGACCGCTGAAGCTTTCTTT | CASSYRWPTAEAFF
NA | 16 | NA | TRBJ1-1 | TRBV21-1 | TGTGCCAGCAGCAAAAGTGATCCGGGAGGGGACACTGAAGCTTTCTTT | CASSKSDPGGDTEAFF
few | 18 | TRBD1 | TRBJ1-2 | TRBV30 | TGTGCCTGGACCCTTAACCCCTCCAGGACAGGAGCTTTTGGCGGCTACACCTTC | CAWTLNPSRTGAFGGYTF
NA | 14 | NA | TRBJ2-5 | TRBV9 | TGTGCCAGCAGCGTAGGCACCAACCAAGAGACCCAGTACTTC | CASSVGTNQETQYF
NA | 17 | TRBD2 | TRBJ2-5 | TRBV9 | TGTGCCAGCAGCGTAGGGGTGGCTAGCGGGGGTATAGAGACCCAGTACTTC | CASSVGVASGGIETQYF
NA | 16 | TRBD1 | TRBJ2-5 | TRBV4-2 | TGTGCCAGCAGCCACGCCGGGACAGGCGACCAAGAGACCCAGTACTTC | CASSHAGTGDQETQYF
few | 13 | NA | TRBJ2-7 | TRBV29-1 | TGCAGCGTAGGAAGGGGCCTCTCCTACGAGCAGTACTTC | CSVGRGLSYEQYF
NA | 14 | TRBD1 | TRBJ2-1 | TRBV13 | TGTGCCAGCGGCCGGACAGGGGTATGGGTTGAGCAGTTCTTC | CASGRTGVWVEQFF
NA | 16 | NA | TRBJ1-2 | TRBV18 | TGTGCCAGCTCACCAATGGGGGGTAATTTCTACTATGGCTACACCTTC | CASSPMGGNFYYGYTF
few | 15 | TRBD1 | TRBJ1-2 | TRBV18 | TGTGCCAGCTCACCTGCGACAGGGTCCATTTTTGGCTACACCTTC | CASSPATGSIFGYTF
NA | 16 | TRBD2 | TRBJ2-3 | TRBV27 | TGTGCCAGCAGTGTCGGGACTAGCGGGAATACAGATACGCAGTATTTT | CASSVGTSGNTDTQYF
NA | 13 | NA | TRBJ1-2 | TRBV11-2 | TGTGCCAGCAGCTTAGGGATAAGCTATGGCTACACCTTC | CASSLGISYGYTF
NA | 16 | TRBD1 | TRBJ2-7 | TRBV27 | TGTGCCAGCAGAGAACGGGGGACAGGGGGCTCCTACGAGCAGTACTTC | CASRERGTGGSYEQYF
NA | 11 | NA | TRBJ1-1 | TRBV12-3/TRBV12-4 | TGTGCCAGCAGAGACAGGACCGACGCTTTCTTT | CASRDRTDAFF
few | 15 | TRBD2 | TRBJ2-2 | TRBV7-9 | TGTGCCAGCAGCAAACTAGCGGCCGTTACCGGGGAGCTGTTTTTT | CASSKLAAVTGELFF
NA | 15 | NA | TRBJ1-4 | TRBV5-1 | TGCGCCAGCAGCTTGGGGGACATCAATAATGAAAAACTGTTTTTT | CASSLGDINNEKLFF
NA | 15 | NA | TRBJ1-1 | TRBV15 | TGTGCCACCACCGGATGGGGGTACGGGAACACTGAAGCTTTCTTT | CATTGWGYGNTEAFF
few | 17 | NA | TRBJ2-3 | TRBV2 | TGTGCCAGCAGTGAAGCGCTTACGGGGCGAGGCGCAGATACGCAGTATTTT | CASSEALTGRGADTQYF
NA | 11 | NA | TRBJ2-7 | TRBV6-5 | TGTGCCAGCAGTATCAACTCGGAGCAGTACTTC | CASSINSEQYF
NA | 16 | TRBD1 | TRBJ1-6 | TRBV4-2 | TGTGCCAGCAGCCGTCGACAGGGGCTTTATAATTCACCCCTCCACTTT | CASSRRQGLYNSPLHF
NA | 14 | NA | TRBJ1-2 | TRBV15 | TGTGCCACCAGCAGAGATCGGCCGGCTGCCGGCTACACCTTC | CATSRDRPAAGYTF
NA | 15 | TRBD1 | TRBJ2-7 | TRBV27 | TGTGCCAGCAGTTTATCGTACAGGGGTCCCTACGAGCAGTACTTC | CASSLSYRGPYEQYF
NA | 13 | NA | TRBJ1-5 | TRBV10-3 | TGTGCCATTCGTGACAGCAGCAATCAGCCCCAGCATTTT | CAIRDSSNQPQHF